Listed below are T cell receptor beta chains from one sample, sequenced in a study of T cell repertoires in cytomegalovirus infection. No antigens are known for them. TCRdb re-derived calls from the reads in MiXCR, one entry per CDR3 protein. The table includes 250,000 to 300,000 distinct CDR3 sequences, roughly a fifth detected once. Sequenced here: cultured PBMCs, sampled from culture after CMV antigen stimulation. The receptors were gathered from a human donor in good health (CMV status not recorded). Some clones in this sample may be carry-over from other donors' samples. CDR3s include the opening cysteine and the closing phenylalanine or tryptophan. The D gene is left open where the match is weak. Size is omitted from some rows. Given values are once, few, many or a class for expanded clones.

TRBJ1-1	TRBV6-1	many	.	TGTGCCAGCAGCAATCTGGGTTGGGTGGACTCTCACACTGAAGCTTTCTTT	CASSNLGWVDSHTEAFF
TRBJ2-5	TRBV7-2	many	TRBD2	TGTGCCAGCAGCTTAGCTAAGACTAGCGGGAGTGAGACCCAGTACTTC	CASSLAKTSGSETQYF
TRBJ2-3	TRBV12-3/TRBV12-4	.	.	TGTGCCAGCAGTTTAGTGGGGCGAAACACAGATACGCAGTATTTT	CASSLVGRNTDTQYF
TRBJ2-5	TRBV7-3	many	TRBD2	TGTGCCAGCAGCCCCGGGACTAGCGCGGGAGAGACCCAGTACTTC	CASSPGTSAGETQYF
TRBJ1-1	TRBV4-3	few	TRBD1	TGCGCCAGCAGGGCAGACAGGGGGTTTAGGACTGAAGCTTTCTTT	CASRADRGFRTEAFF
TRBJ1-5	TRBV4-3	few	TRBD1	TGCGCCAGCAGCCAAGATCTTGGGACAGGGAGGATACAGCCCCAGCATTTT	CASSQDLGTGRIQPQHF
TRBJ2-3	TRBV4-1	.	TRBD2	TGCGCCAGCAGCCAACAGGGACTAGCGGGCCCAGATACGCAGTATTTT	CASSQQGLAGPDTQYF
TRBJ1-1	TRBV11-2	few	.	TGTGCCAGCAGCCCAATGGGTCAGGGAATGAACACTGAAGCTTTCTTT	CASSPMGQGMNTEAFF
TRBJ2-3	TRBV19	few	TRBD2	TGTGCCAGTGGCGGAGTAGCGGGAGGAACAGATACGCAGTATTTT	CASGGVAGGTDTQYF
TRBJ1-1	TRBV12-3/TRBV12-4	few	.	TGTGCCAGCAGATTAGCGCCGGTCATGAACACTGAAGCTTTCTTT	CASRLAPVMNTEAFF
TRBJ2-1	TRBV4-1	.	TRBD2	TGCGCCAGCAGCCAAGATCGAGGACTAGCGCAGTTCTTC	CASSQDRGLAQFF
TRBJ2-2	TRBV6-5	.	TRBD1	TGTGCCAGCAAGCAGGGGGCGCCCGGGGAGCTGTTTTTT	CASKQGAPGELFF
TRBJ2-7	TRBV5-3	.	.	TGTGCCAGCAGCCAGCAAGTCCAGCCTGGGCGCGGCGAGCAGTACTTC	CASSQQVQPGRGEQYF
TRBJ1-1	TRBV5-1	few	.	TGCGCCAGCAGCTTGGCCCGGGACACTGAAGCTTTCTTT	CASSLARDTEAFF
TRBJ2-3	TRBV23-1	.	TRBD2	TGCGCCAGCAGTCAATACGCGGTCGTCGCGGCAGGGACTAGCGGTAGCACAGATACGCAGTATTTT	CASSQYAVVAAGTSGSTDTQYF
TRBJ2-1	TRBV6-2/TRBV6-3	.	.	TGTGCCAGCAGTAAGGGCGGAGGGCGGGGGTTCTTC	CASSKGGGRGFF
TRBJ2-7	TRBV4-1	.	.	TGCGCCAGCAGCCAAGAACCCCTAGATGGGACCTACGAGCAGTACTTC	CASSQEPLDGTYEQYF
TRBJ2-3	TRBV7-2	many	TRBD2	TGTGCCAGCAGCAAGGGACTAGCGATGGCAGATACGCAGTATTTT	CASSKGLAMADTQYF
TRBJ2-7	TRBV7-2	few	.	TGTGCCAGCACCTTACCGGGGTACTCCTACGAGCAGTACTTC	CASTLPGYSYEQYF
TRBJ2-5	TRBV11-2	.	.	TGTGCCAGCAGCTTAGATTTAACAGAGACCCAGTACTTC	CASSLDLTETQYF
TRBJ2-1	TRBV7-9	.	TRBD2	TGTGCCAGCAGCCCCTCCGGGACTAGCGGGAGTGATGAGCAGTTCTTC	CASSPSGTSGSDEQFF
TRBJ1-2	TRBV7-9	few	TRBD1	TGTGCCAGCAGCTTTTCGACAGGGGGCCACTATGGCTACACCTTC	CASSFSTGGHYGYTF
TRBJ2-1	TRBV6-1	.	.	TGTGCCAGCAGTGATCCCTCGAGGGCGGGACCCTGGGATGAGCAGTTCTTC	CASSDPSRAGPWDEQFF
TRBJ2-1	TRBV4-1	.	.	TGTGCCAGCAGCCAAGGGGAGGGGGAGGGGGGTCATGAGCAGTTCTTC	CASSQGEGEGGHEQFF
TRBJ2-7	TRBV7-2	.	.	TGTGCCAGCAGCTTAGCGGCTAGGGGGTGCTACGCGCAGTACTTC	CASSLAARGCYAQYF
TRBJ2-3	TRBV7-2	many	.	TGTGCCAGCAGCTTACGAGGGGGTGTCACAGATACGCAGTATTTT	CASSLRGGVTDTQYF
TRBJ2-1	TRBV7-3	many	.	TGTGCCAGCAGCTTAGGGCCATCGGAGCAGTTCTTC	CASSLGPSEQFF
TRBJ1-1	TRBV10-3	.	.	TGTGCCATCAACAAAGCGGGGGGGAATACGGCGGACACTGAAGCTTTCTTT	CAINKAGGNTADTEAFF
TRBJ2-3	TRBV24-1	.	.	TGTGCCACCAGTGATTCGCAGGGCACAGATACGCAGTATTTT	CATSDSQGTDTQYF
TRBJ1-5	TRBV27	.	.	TGTGCCAGCAGTTTACTGGGTCCTAGCGGCCTTCAGCCCCAGCATTTT	CASSLLGPSGLQPQHF
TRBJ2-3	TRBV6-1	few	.	TGTGCCAGCAGCCTTCAAACTAGCACAGATACGCAGTATTTT	CASSLQTSTDTQYF
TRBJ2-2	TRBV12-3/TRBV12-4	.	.	TGTGCCAGCAGGTTCCGGGACTTGGACACCGGGGAGCTGTTTTTT	CASRFRDLDTGELFF
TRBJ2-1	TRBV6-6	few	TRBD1	TGTGCCAGCAGTCGCCCGACAGGGGTGAGCAATGAGCAGTTCTTC	CASSRPTGVSNEQFF
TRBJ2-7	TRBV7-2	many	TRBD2	TGTGCCAGCAGCTCACGGGAGGGCTGGTACGAGCAGTACTTC	CASSSREGWYEQYF
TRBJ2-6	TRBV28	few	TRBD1	TGTGCCAGCAGGGGAAGGACAGGGGGCTCCCGGGGGGCCAACGTCCTGACTTTC	CASRGRTGGSRGANVLTF